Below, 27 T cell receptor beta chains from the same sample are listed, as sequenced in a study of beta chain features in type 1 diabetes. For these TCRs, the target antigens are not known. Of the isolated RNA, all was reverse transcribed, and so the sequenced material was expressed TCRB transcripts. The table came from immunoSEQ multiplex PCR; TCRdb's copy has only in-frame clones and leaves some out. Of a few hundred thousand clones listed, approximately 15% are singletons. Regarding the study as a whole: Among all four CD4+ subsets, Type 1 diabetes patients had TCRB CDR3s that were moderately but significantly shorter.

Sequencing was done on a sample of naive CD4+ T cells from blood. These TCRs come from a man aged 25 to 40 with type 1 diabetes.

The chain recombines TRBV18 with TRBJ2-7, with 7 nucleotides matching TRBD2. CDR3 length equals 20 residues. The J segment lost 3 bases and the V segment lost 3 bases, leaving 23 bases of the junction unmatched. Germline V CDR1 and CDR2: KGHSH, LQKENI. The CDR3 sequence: CASSPSLGRESSTRFYEQYF. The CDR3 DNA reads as TGTGCCAGCTCACCTTCCCTGGGGCGGGAGTCGAGCACTCGTTTCTACGAGCAGTACTTC.

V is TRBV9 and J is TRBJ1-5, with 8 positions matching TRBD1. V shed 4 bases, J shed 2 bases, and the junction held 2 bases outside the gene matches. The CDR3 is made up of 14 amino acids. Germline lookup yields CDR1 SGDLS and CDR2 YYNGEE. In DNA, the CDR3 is TGTGCCAGCAGCCCGACAGGGGGCAATCAGCCCCAGCATTTT. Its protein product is CASSPTGGNQPQHF.

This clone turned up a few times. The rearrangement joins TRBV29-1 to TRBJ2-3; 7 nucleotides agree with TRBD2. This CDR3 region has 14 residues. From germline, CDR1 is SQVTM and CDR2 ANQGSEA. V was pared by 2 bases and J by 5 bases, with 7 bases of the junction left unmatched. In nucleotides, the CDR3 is TGCAGCGTTGAATTACGAGGGAGGGGAGATACGCAGTATTTT. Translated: CSVELRGRGDTQYF.

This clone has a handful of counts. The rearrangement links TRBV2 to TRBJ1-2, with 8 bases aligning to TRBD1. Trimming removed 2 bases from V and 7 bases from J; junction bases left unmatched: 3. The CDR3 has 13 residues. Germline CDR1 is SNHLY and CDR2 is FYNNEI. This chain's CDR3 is CASSERQGFGYTF. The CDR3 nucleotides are TGTGCCAGCAGTGAACGACAGGGGTTTGGCTACACCTTC.

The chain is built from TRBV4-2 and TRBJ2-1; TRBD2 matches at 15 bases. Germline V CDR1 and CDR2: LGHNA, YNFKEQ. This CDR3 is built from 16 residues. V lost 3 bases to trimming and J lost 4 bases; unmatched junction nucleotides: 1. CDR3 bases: TGTGCCAGCAGCCAGGGACTAGCGGGAGGTTACAATGAGCAGTTCTTC. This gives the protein CASSQGLAGGYNEQFF.

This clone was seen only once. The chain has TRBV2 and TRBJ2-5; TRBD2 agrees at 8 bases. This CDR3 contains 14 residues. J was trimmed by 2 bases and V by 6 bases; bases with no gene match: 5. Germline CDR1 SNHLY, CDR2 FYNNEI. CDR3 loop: CASRGTGGQETQYF. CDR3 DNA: TGTGCCAGCAGGGGGACGGGAGGGCAAGAGACCCAGTACTTC.

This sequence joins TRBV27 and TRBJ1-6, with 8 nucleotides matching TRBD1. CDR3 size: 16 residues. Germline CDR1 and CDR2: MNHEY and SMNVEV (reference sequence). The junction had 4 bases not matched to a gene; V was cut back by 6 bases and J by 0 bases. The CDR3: CASSRTGSSYNSPLHF. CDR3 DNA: TGTGCCAGCAGCCGGACAGGGAGCTCCTATAATTCACCCCTCCACTTT.

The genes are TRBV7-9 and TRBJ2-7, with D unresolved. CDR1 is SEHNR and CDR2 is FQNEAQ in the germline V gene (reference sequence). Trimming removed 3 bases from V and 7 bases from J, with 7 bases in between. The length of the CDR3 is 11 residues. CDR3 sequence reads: CASSFLEEQYF. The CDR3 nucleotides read TGTGCCAGCAGCTTCTTGGAGGAGCAGTACTTC.

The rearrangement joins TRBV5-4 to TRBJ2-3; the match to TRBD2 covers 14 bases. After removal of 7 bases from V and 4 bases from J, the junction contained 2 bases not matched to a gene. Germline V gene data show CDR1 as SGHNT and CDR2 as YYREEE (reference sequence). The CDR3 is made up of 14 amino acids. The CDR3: CASEGLAGADTQYF. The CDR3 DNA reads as TGTGCCAGCGAGGGACTAGCGGGAGCAGATACGCAGTATTTT. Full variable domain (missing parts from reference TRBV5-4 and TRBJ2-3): ETGVTQSPTHLIKTRGQQVTLRCSSQSGHNTVSWYQQALGQGPQFIFQYYREEENGRGNFPPRFSGLQFPNYSSELNVNALELDDSALYLCASEGLAGADTQYFGPGTRLTVL.

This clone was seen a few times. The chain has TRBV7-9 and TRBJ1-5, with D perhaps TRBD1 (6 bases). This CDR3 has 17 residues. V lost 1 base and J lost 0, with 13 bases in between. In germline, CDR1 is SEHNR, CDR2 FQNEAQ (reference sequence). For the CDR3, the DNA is TGTGCCAGCAGCTTAGTGATGGGGGCGGGTAGCAATCAGCCCCAGCATTTT. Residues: CASSLVMGAGSNQPQHF.

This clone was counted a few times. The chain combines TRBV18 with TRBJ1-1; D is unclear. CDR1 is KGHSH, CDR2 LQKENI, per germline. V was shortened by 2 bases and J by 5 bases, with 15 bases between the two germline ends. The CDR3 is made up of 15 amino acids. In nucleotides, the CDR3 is TGTGCCAGCTCACCATCTGTCGGTCGTGCTACTGAAGCTTTCTTT. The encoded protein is CASSPSVGRATEAFF.

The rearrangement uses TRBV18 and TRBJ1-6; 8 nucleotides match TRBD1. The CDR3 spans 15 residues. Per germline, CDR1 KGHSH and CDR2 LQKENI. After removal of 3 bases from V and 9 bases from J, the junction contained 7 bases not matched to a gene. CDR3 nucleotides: TGTGCCAGCTCACCGTCGGGACAGGAGAGTTCACCCCTCCACTTT. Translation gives CASSPSGQESSPLHF.

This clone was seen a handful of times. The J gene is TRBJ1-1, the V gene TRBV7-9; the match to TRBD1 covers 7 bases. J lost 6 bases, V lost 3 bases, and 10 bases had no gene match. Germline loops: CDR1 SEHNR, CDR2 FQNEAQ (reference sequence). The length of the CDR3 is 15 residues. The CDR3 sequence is CASSLTGTEGAEAFF. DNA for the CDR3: TGTGCCAGCAGCTTGACCGGGACAGAGGGGGCTGAAGCTTTCTTT.

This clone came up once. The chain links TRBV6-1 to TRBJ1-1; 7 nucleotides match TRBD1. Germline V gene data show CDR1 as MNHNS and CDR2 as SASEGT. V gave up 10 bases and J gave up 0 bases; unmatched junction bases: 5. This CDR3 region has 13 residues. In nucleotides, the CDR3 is TGTGCCACTCGGACAGGTATGAACACTGAAGCTTTCTTT. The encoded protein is CATRTGMNTEAFF.

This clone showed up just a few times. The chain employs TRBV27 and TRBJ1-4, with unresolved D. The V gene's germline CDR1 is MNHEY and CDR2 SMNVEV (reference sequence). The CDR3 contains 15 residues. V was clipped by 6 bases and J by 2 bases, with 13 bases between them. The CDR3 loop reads CASSPSRVTNEKLFF. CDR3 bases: TGTGCCAGCAGCCCGAGCCGGGTTACTAATGAAAAACTGTTTTTT. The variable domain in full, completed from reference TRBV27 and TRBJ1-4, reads EAQVTQNPRYLITVTGKKLTVTCSQNMNHEYMSWYRQDPGLGLRQIYYSMNVEVTDKGDVPEGYKVSRKEKRNFPLILESPSPNQTSLYFCASSPSRVTNEKLFFGSGTQLSVL.

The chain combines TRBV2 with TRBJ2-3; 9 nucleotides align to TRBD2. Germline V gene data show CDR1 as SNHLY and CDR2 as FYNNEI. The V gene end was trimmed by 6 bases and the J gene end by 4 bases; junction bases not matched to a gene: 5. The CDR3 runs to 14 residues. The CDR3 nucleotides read TGTGCCAGCAGGGAGCGGGAGGTATCAGATACGCAGTATTTT. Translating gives CASREREVSDTQYF.

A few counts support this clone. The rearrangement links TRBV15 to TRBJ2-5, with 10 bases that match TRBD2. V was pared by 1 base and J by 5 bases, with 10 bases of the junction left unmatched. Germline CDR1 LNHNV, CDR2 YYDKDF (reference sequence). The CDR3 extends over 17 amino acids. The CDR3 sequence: CATSRGGLAGVGETQYF. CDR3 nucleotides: TGTGCCACCAGCAGAGGGGGCCTAGCGGGGGTCGGGGAGACCCAGTACTTC.

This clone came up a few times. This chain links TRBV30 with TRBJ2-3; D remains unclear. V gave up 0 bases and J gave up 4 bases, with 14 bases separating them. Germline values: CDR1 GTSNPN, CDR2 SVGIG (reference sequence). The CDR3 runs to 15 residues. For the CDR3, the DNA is TGTGCCTGGAGTGTAGGTGGATTCAGGTCAGATACGCAGTATTTT. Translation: CAWSVGGFRSDTQYF.

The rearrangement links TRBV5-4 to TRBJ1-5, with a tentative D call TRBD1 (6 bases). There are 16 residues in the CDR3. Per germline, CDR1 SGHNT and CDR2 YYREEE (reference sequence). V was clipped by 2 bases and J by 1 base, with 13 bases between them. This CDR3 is CASSFGGGPSNQPQHF. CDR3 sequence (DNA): TGTGCCAGCAGCTTTGGGGGGGGCCCAAGCAATCAGCCCCAGCATTTT.

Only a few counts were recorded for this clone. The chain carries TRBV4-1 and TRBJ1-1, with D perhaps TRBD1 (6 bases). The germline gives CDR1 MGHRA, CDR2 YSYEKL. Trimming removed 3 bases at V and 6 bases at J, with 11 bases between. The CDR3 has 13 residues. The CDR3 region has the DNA TGCGCCAGCAGCCATACAGGGTATCCTGAAGCTTTCTTT. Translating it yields CASSHTGYPEAFF.

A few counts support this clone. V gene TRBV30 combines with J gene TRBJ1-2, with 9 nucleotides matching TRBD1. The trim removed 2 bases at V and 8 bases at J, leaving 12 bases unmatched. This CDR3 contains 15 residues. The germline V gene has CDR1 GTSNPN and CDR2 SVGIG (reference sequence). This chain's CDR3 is CAWSQKAGTGKGYTF. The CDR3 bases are TGTGCCTGGAGTCAGAAAGCCGGGACAGGGAAAGGCTACACCTTC.

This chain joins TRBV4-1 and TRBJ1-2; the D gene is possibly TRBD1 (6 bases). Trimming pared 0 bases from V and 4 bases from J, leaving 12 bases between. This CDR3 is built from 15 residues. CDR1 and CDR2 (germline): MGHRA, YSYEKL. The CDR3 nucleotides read TGCGCCAGCAGCCAAGATACGGACAGAGTCTATGGCTACACCTTC. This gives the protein CASSQDTDRVYGYTF.

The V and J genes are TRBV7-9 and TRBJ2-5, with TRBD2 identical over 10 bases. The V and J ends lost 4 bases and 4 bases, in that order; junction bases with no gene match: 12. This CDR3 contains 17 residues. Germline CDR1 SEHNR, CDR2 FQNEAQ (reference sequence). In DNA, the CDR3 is TGTGCCAGCAGCTACGGACTAGCGGCTCCTGGGGCAGAGACCCAGTACTTC. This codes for CASSYGLAAPGAETQYF.

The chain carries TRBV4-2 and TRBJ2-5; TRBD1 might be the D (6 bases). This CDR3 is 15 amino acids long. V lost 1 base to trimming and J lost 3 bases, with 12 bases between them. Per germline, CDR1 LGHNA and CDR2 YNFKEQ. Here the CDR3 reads CASSQGPTGKETQYF. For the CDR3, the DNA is TGTGCCAGCAGCCAAGGTCCCACAGGGAAAGAGACCCAGTACTTC.

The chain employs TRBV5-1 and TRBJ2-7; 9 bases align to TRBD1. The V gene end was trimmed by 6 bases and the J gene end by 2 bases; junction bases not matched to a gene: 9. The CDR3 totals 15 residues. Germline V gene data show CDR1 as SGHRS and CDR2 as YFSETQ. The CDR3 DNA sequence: TGCGCCAGCACCCGAACCGGGACAGGGACCTACGAGCAGTACTTC. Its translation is CASTRTGTGTYEQYF.

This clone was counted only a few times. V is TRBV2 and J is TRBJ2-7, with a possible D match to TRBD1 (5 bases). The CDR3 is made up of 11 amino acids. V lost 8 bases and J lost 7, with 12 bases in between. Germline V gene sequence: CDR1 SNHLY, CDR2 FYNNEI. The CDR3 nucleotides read TGTGCCAGCCAAGGGGTGGGAGAGCAGTACTTC. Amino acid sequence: CASQGVGEQYF.

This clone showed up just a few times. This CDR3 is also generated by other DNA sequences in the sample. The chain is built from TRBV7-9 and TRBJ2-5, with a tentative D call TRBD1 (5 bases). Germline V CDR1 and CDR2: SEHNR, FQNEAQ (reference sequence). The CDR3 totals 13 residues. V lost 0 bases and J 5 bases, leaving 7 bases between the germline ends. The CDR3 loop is CASSLAGAETQYF. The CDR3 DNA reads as TGTGCCAGCAGCTTAGCAGGGGCGGAGACCCAGTACTTC. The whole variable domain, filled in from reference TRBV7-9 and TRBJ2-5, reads DTGVSQNPRHKITKRGQNVTFRCDPISEHNRLYWYRQTLGQGPEFLTYFQNEAQLEKSRLLSDRFSAERPKGSFSTLEIQRTEQGDSAMYLCASSLAGAETQYFGPGTRLLVL.